The clone carrying this T cell receptor beta chain was seen a handful of times. The target antigen is unknown. TCRdb independently ran MiXCR on the RT-PCR reads; one entry per CDR3 protein. Of more than 150,000 distinct CDR3 sequences listed, about 9% are singletons. These data are taken from a study of response to subunit inactivated influenza vaccine. The study's findings and limits: Every seasonal influenza vaccination brings in few new T cells, the authors suggested.

CDR3 length: 16 residues. V shed 4 bases, J shed 2 bases, and the junction held 9 bases outside the gene matches. Germline V gene data show CDR1 as SGHRS and CDR2 as YFSETQ. The source is a man aged 45-65 years who received an inactivated influenza vaccine. This sample comprised non-naive T cells sorted from PBMCs, obtained on the day of vaccination. V is TRBV5-1 and J is TRBJ2-1; TRBD1 matches at 7 bases. The CDR3 sequence is CASSVQGQGTYNEQFF. The DNA for the CDR3 is TGCGCCAGCAGCGTACAGGGGCAGGGGACCTACAATGAGCAGTTCTTC.